The subject of this entry is one TCR beta chain. This sample stems from a study of blood T cell repertoires in COVID-19. Study background: Donors in Cohort 3 counted as recovered after two negative PCRs, clearance, or symptom resolution. Some COVID-19 samples were acute and others convalescent; all came from the United States, Italy and Spain.

This CDR3 contains 11 residues. V lost 3 bases and J 8 bases, leaving 8 bases between the germline ends. Germline assignment: CDR1 DFQATT and CDR2 SNEGSKA (reference sequence). Original analysis: Amplifying reference gene primers gave estimates of nucleated cell counts. Generated by immunoSEQ multiplex PCR, the TCRdb table keeps only in-frame clones and is missing some. That table gives V, J and clone size, and the DNA gave D and trimming. This sample has some 180,000 clones, with 70% to 90% found just once. Clinical history reported by participants formed the basis on which cohorts were assigned. The sequence was obtained from a woman aged 40 to 50 in a cohort exposed to, infected with or recovered from COVID-19 (not recorded which). The genes are TRBV20-1 and TRBJ2-1; tentative D call: TRBD1 (5 bases). What was sequenced was PBMCs or T cells enriched from blood (not recorded which). The CDR3 protein is CSARVGHEQFF. CDR3 nucleotide sequence: TGCAGTGCTAGGGTGGGGCATGAGCAGTTCTTC.